These 24 T cell receptor beta chains were all obtained from the same sample, sequenced in a study of Tregs in tolerant kidney transplant recipients. The protocol was immunoSEQ multiplex PCR, while the TCRdb copy is restricted to in-frame clones and leaves out a portion. The sample includes 50,000 to 75,000 clones, roughly 98% of them seen just once. Sequenced material: Tregs from blood, taken before the transplant. These TCRs come from a human donor who received a combined kidney and bone marrow transplant.

The chain carries TRBV30 and TRBJ1-1; weak D call: TRBD1 (5 bases). This CDR3 has 14 amino acids. The V end was cut by 2 bases, the J end by 1 base, with 11 bases between. In germline, CDR1 is GTSNPN, CDR2 SVGIG (reference sequence). DNA of the CDR3: TGTGCCTGGAGTTCCTACAGGAGGAACACTGAAGCTTTCTTT. It encodes CAWSSYRRNTEAFF.

This clone was counted once. This chain joins TRBV4-2 and TRBJ1-6; the match to TRBD1 covers 9 bases. Germline V gene lookup returns CDR1 LGHNA and CDR2 YNFKEQ. The V gene end was trimmed by 0 bases and the J gene end by 6 bases; junction bases not matched to a gene: 3. The CDR3 runs to 16 residues. CDR3 nucleotides: TGTGCCAGCAGCCAAGATTGGACAGGGGTTAATTCACCCCTCCACTTT. Residues: CASSQDWTGVNSPLHF.

The rearrangement joins TRBV28 to TRBJ2-2; 10 bases are a match to TRBD2. Per the germline V gene, CDR1 is MDHEN and CDR2 is SYDVKM. V gave up 7 bases and J gave up 3 bases; unmatched junction bases: 5. The CDR3 totals 15 residues. CDR3 amino acids: CASIIAGGHTGELFF. The CDR3 bases are TGTGCCAGCATCATAGCGGGGGGCCACACCGGGGAGCTGTTTTTT.

Comment on this clone: One end of the junction does not line up with germline, which may come from a read error. V gene TRBV7-2 combines with J gene TRBJ2-7; a possible D gene is TRBD2 (6 bases). The CDR3 loop spans 13 amino acids. Germline CDR1 and CDR2: SGHTA and FQGNSA. CDR3 sequence (DNA): TGTGCCAGCAGCTTAGGGAGGGTGGCACCGTCGCGCTTC. Its translation is CASSLGRVAPSRF.

J is TRBJ1-2 and V is TRBV5-5, with D tentatively TRBD1 (6 bases). CDR1 and CDR2 from the germline V gene are SGHKS and YYEKEE (reference sequence). The V end lost 6 bases, the J end lost 3 bases, and 24 bases lay between the germline ends. This CDR3 has 17 amino acids. This CDR3 is CASTRDTDRPGDYGYTF. As DNA, the CDR3 is TGTGCCAGCACCCGAGACACGGACAGACCAGGGGACTATGGCTACACCTTC.

The chain carries TRBV5-4 and TRBJ2-1; D is uncertain. The CDR3 is 13 residues long. The ends were cut back, 1 base at V and 3 bases at J, with 5 bases in the middle. The germline V gene encodes CDR1 SGHNT and CDR2 YYREEE (reference sequence). The CDR3 loop is CASSLPSYNEQFF. The CDR3 DNA reads as TGTGCCAGCAGCTTGCCGAGCTACAATGAGCAGTTCTTC.

The chain links TRBV5-1 to TRBJ1-4, with TRBD1 matching 8 bases. Germline V lookup: CDR1 SGHRS, CDR2 YFSETQ. V shed 2 bases, J shed 6 bases, and the junction held 3 bases outside the gene matches. The CDR3 is made up of 14 amino acids. DNA for the CDR3: TGCGCCAGCAGCTTACAACAGGGGGATGAAAAACTGTTTTTT. Residues: CASSLQQGDEKLFF. Looking up the rest from reference TRBV5-1 and TRBJ1-4 gives the full variable domain: KAGVTQTPRYLIKTRGQQVTLSCSPISGHRSVSWYQQTPGQGLQFLFEYFSETQRNKGNFPGRFSGRQFSNSRSEMNVSTLELGDSALYLCASSLQQGDEKLFFGSGTQLSVL.

The chain links TRBV5-1 to TRBJ2-7; possibly TRBD1 for D (6 bases). There are 14 residues in the CDR3. Germline V gene data show CDR1 as SGHRS and CDR2 as YFSETQ. V lost 3 bases to trimming and J lost 3 bases, with 13 bases between them. CDR3 loop: CASSWDIGIYEQYF. CDR3 bases: TGCGCCAGCAGCTGGGACATAGGCATCTACGAGCAGTACTTC.

The chain combines TRBV18 with TRBJ2-3; 7 bases are shared with TRBD2. The CDR3 consists of 14 residues. From germline, CDR1 is KGHSH and CDR2 LQKENI. V lost 5 bases to trimming and J lost 2 bases; unmatched junction nucleotides: 4. CDR3: CASSWEGLTDTQYF. CDR3 sequence (DNA): TGTGCCAGCTCATGGGAGGGCCTCACAGATACGCAGTATTTT. Looking up the rest from reference TRBV18 and TRBJ2-3 gives the full variable domain: NAGVMQNPRHLVRRRGQEARLRCSPMKGHSHVYWYRQLPEEGLKFMVYLQKENIIDESGMPKERFSAEFPKEGPSILRIQQVVRGDSAAYFCASSWEGLTDTQYFGPGTRLTVL.

This clone was counted a single time. V gene TRBV4-2 combines with J gene TRBJ2-5; 9 bases line up with TRBD2. Germline V gene data show CDR1 as LGHNA and CDR2 as YNFKEQ. V lost 0 bases and J lost 3; bases outside the gene matches: 8. This CDR3 is 17 amino acids long. The CDR3 DNA sequence: TGTGCCAGCAGCCAAGATTTCGGCGGGGGGGAAAAAGAGACCCAGTACTTC. Residues: CASSQDFGGGEKETQYF.

The gene calls are TRBV7-9 and TRBJ2-1, with D hard to call. Between the trimmed V and J ends, which lost 5 bases and 4 bases, there was a span of 12 bases. The CDR3 has 14 residues. Germline loops: CDR1 SEHNR, CDR2 FQNEAQ (reference sequence). CDR3 DNA sequence: TGTGCCAGCAGCCCTTCGCGCCGATACAATGAGCAGTTCTTC. Translation: CASSPSRRYNEQFF. Full variable domain (rest looked up from reference TRBV7-9 and TRBJ2-1): DTGVSQNPRHKITKRGQNVTFRCDPISEHNRLYWYRQTLGQGPEFLTYFQNEAQLEKSRLLSDRFSAERPKGSFSTLEIQRTEQGDSAMYLCASSPSRRYNEQFFGPGTRLTVL.

The CDR3 sequence is CASSLGGGPAYEQYF. CDR3 nucleotide sequence: TGTGCCAGCAGCTTAGGGGGAGGGCCTGCCTACGAGCAGTACTTC. The chain has TRBV7-8 and TRBJ2-7; TRBD2 agrees at 7 bases. The V segment lost 1 base and the J segment 2 bases; nucleotides outside the gene matches: 5. The CDR3 is 15 residues long. CDR1 is SGHVS, CDR2 FQNEAQ, per germline.

The J gene is TRBJ1-5, the V gene TRBV4-1; 8 nucleotides line up with TRBD1. With 0 bases clipped from V and 0 bases from J, the junction kept 1 base outside the gene matches. CDR3 length equals 16 residues. CDR1 and CDR2 (germline): MGHRA, YSYEKL. The CDR3 is CASSQDQGASNQPQHF. CDR3 bases: TGCGCCAGCAGCCAAGATCAGGGGGCTAGCAATCAGCCCCAGCATTTT.

The J gene is TRBJ2-5, the V gene TRBV5-4; 7 positions agree with TRBD2. The CDR3 loop spans 15 amino acids. Germline V gene data show CDR1 as SGHNT and CDR2 as YYREEE (reference sequence). J lost 4 bases, V lost 3 bases, and 9 bases had no gene match. CDR3 nucleotides: TGTGCCAGCAGCTCCGGCCAGGGAGGGAGAGAGACCCAGTACTTC. It translates to CASSSGQGGRETQYF.

This rearrangement joins TRBV6-4 to TRBJ1-1; perhaps TRBD1 as D (5 bases). V lost 3 bases to trimming and J lost 6 bases, with 14 bases between them. Germline-derived CDR1 and CDR2 are MRHNA and SNTAGT. The CDR3 is 14 residues long. CDR3 nucleotides: TGTGCCAGCAGTGAAGTCGGGGGGTCTGCTGAAGCTTTCTTT. The encoded protein is CASSEVGGSAEAFF.

The gene calls are TRBV5-5 and TRBJ2-7, with TRBD1 as a possible D gene (6 bases). This CDR3 region has 14 residues. Germline loops: CDR1 SGHKS, CDR2 YYEKEE (reference sequence). V was cut by 4 bases and J by 3 bases, with 14 bases left in between. This CDR3 reads CASSGRGTRYEQYF. CDR3 nucleotide sequence: TGTGCCAGCAGCGGTAGGGGGACACGCTACGAGCAGTACTTC.

The genes are TRBV5-8 and TRBJ1-6, with TRBD1 matching 7 bases. V lost 0 bases to trimming and J lost 8 bases; unmatched junction nucleotides: 5. CDR3 size: 15 residues. CDR1 is SGHTS and CDR2 is YDEGEE in the germline V gene. CDR3 in amino acids: CASSLGDRAYSPLHF. CDR3 in DNA: TGTGCCAGCAGCTTGGGTGACAGGGCTTATTCACCCCTCCACTTT.

This chain uses TRBV5-1 with TRBJ1-2; possibly TRBD1 for D (6 bases). V lost 5 bases to trimming and J lost 3 bases, with 14 bases between them. The CDR3 is 14 residues long. The germline CDR1 and CDR2 sequences are SGHRS and YFSETQ. The CDR3 is CASSPKDSYYGYTF. The CDR3 DNA is TGCGCCAGCAGTCCTAAGGACAGCTACTATGGCTACACCTTC.

The J gene is TRBJ1-1, the V gene TRBV4-2, with D uncertain. Germline CDR1 LGHNA, CDR2 YNFKEQ. The CDR3 spans 16 residues. Trimming removed 1 base at V and 0 bases at J, with 12 bases between. The CDR3: CASSQGVNGLNTEAFF. In DNA, the CDR3 is TGTGCCAGCAGCCAAGGGGTGAACGGGTTGAACACTGAAGCTTTCTTT.

The rearrangement uses TRBV27 and TRBJ1-2; possibly TRBD1 for D (6 bases). Trimming stripped 2 bases from V and 8 bases from J, with 12 bases between. Germline-derived CDR1 and CDR2 are MNHEY and SMNVEV (reference sequence). This CDR3 has 13 amino acids. The CDR3 protein is CASSLHRASGYTF. CDR3 DNA sequence: TGTGCCAGCAGTTTACACAGGGCTAGCGGCTACACCTTC.

This clone has just one count. V usage is TRBV18 and J usage is TRBJ1-2, with 7 positions matching TRBD1. From germline, CDR1 is KGHSH and CDR2 LQKENI. The CDR3 has 14 amino acids. V dropped 2 bases and J dropped 7; count of bases not matched to a gene: 7. CDR3 amino acids: CASSPREGAGGYTF. As DNA, the CDR3 is TGTGCCAGCTCACCAAGAGAGGGGGCCGGTGGCTACACCTTC.

The CDR3 loop is CASSLAGGLWDEQYF. CDR3 nucleotides: TGTGCCAGCAGCTTAGCCGGCGGACTATGGGACGAGCAGTACTTC. This chain uses TRBV7-9 with TRBJ2-7; TRBD2 is a possible D gene (6 bases). Trimming shortened V by 0 bases and J by 5 bases, and 14 bases separated the two germline ends. Looked up from germline, CDR1 is SEHNR and CDR2 is FQNEAQ (reference sequence). The CDR3 runs 15 residues.

The table lists this clone with a count of one. This rearrangement joins TRBV6-5 to TRBJ2-7; 11 bases line up with TRBD2. Trimming removed 10 bases from V and 1 base from J; junction bases left unmatched: 3. Germline CDR1 and CDR2: MNHEY and SVGAGI. The CDR3 loop spans 13 amino acids. The CDR3 bases are TGTGCCACCCGACTAGCGGGATCCTACGAGCAGTACTTC. It codes for CATRLAGSYEQYF.

The J gene is TRBJ1-5, the V gene TRBV15; the D is unclear. This CDR3 region has 12 residues. Trimming removed 6 bases from V and 4 bases from J, with 7 bases in between. Germline V gives CDR1 LNHNV, CDR2 YYDKDF (reference sequence). This CDR3 is CATRGGNQPQHF. CDR3 nucleotide sequence: TGTGCCACCAGAGGAGGAAATCAGCCCCAGCATTTT.